These T cell receptor beta chains were read from a single sample in a study of T cell repertoires in cytomegalovirus infection. Their antigen targets remain unknown. TCRdb reprocessed the reads with MiXCR, giving one entry per CDR3 protein. Among 360,000 or so distinct CDR3 sequences listed, about 35% were seen once. The input for sequencing was cultured PBMCs, taken from culture after CMV antigen stimulation. These receptor sequences come from a human donor in good health (CMV status not recorded). Some clones in this sample may be carry-over from other donors' samples. Each CDR3 is given with its conserved first and last residue. D genes are given only for firm matches. A row's size may be missing; if present it is once, few, many or a size class.

v_gene	abundance	j_gene	d_gene	CDR3aa	CDR3nt
TRBV6-1	few	TRBJ1-4	TRBD1	CASSEVTGGNEKLFF	TGTGCCAGCAGTGAAGTGACAGGGGGAAATGAAAAACTGTTTTTT
TRBV7-2	NA	TRBJ2-5	NA	CASSVGDLETQYF	TGTGCCAGCAGTGTTGGGGACCTAGAGACCCAGTACTTC
TRBV7-2	many	TRBJ1-2	NA	CASSPDSPAGYTF	TGTGCCAGCAGCCCGGACAGTCCCGCTGGCTACACCTTC
TRBV7-2	NA	TRBJ1-2	NA	CASSYLGGYGYTF	TGTGCCAGCAGCTACTTAGGGGGGTATGGCTACACCTTC
TRBV7-2	many	TRBJ2-1	NA	CASGRGESIEQFF	TGTGCCAGCGGGAGGGGGGAATCGATTGAGCAGTTCTTC
TRBV20-1	NA	TRBJ2-7	TRBD2	CSARGTAGLAGGVSYEQYF	TGCAGTGCTAGAGGGACGGCGGGACTAGCGGGAGGTGTCTCCTACGAGCAGTACTTC
TRBV7-2	few	TRBJ1-6	TRBD1	CASSQRPDRGSPLHF	TGTGCCAGCAGCCAAAGACCCGACAGGGGATCACCCCTCCACTTT
TRBV12-3/TRBV12-4	NA	TRBJ1-1	TRBD1	CASSWDSNTEAFF	TGTGCCAGCAGTTGGGACAGTAACACTGAAGCTTTCTTT
TRBV28	NA	TRBJ2-5	NA	CASSLEGTVVETQYF	TGTGCCAGCAGTTTGGAGGGTACTGTGGTGGAGACCCAGTACTTC
TRBV6-6	NA	TRBJ2-1	TRBD2	CASSYSGTSGEQFF	TGTGCCAGCAGTTACTCGGGGACTAGCGGAGAGCAGTTCTTC
TRBV6-1	few	TRBJ2-3	NA	CASSETFRVRGTDTQYF	TGTGCCAGCAGTGAAACGTTCCGGGTCAGAGGGACAGATACGCAGTATTTT
TRBV6-6	NA	TRBJ2-3	NA	CASSYLVGARADTQYF	TGTGCCAGCAGTTACCTCGTGGGAGCGAGGGCAGATACGCAGTATTTT
TRBV6-1	NA	TRBJ2-2	NA	CASGKVGELFF	TGTGCCAGCGGGAAGGTCGGGGAGCTGTTTTTT
TRBV7-9	few	TRBJ2-5	NA	CASSLRRGETQYF	TGTGCCAGCAGCCTCCGGAGGGGGGAGACCCAGTACTTC
TRBV11-2	NA	TRBJ2-3	NA	CASSPSDSTDTQYF	TGTGCCAGCAGCCCATCCGACTCCACAGATACGCAGTATTTT